This passage covers 28 T cell receptor beta chains from one sample sequenced in a study of Graves' ophthalmopathy and Graves' hyperthyroidism. Amplified TCR beta CDR3 regions were obtained using RNA transcripts as template. First-round RT-PCR with HTBI primers preceded a second-round multiplex PCR. TCRdb independently ran MiXCR on the multiplex PCR reads; one entry per CDR3 protein. The sample lists more than 1,000,000 distinct CDR3 sequences; about two fifths were seen once. The sample was peripheral blood or thyroid tissue (not recorded which). These receptors were collected from an adult man with Graves' hyperthyroidism.

A remark on this clonotype: A much larger clone differs from this one at a single base, so this may be a read error. This chain connects TRBV14 to TRBJ2-7; no clear D. The CDR3 consists of 13 residues. Trimming pared 4 bases from V and 2 bases from J, leaving 9 bases between. CDR1 and CDR2 (germline): SGHDN, FVKESK. The CDR3 bases are TGTGCCAGCAGCCCAGATTTACCCTACGAGCAGTACTTC. Its protein product is CASSPDLPYEQYF.

V gene TRBV29-1 combines with J gene TRBJ2-7; D gene unclear. The length of the CDR3 is 14 residues. Germline CDR1 is SQVTM and CDR2 is ANQGSEA. Deletions cut 4 bases from V and 6 bases from J, with 19 bases between. In DNA form, the CDR3 reads TGCAGCGTTGCCCTCAGGTTGGCTAGAGGCGAGCAGTACTTC. As protein: CSVALRLARGEQYF.

The gene calls are TRBV12-3 or TRBV12-4 and TRBJ2-2; TRBD2 matches at 10 bases. The junction had 2 bases not matched to a gene; V was cut back by 1 base and J by 3 bases. This CDR3 has 16 amino acids. Here the CDR3 reads CASSLVLAGDTGELFF. The CDR3 region has the DNA TGTGCCAGCAGTTTAGTCCTAGCGGGGGACACCGGGGAGCTGTTTTTT.

This clonotype has more than one count but fewer than ten. The chain couples TRBV12-3 or TRBV12-4 to TRBJ1-2; maybe TRBD1 (6 bases). The CDR3 totals 13 residues. Deletions cut 6 bases from V and 8 bases from J, with 16 bases between. CDR3 loop: CASSSPLGTGYTF. In DNA form, the CDR3 reads TGTGCCAGCAGCTCCCCCCTTGGGACAGGCTACACCTTC.

V and J are TRBV9 and TRBJ1-5; TRBD1 matches 7 bases. After removal of 4 bases from V and 2 bases from J, the junction contained 9 bases not matched to a gene. CDR1 and CDR2 from the germline V gene are SGDLS and YYNGEE. CDR3 size: 16 residues. The CDR3: CASSQTGTARNQPQHF. The CDR3 nucleotides are TGTGCCAGCAGCCAAACCGGGACAGCCCGCAATCAGCCCCAGCATTTT.

Ten or more counts support this clonotype. The chain couples TRBV7-9 to TRBJ2-5; D call uncertain. Trimming cost V 3 bases and J 3 bases, with 14 bases left between them. CDR1 SEHNR and CDR2 FQNEAQ come from the germline V gene (reference sequence). This CDR3 is 15 amino acids long. DNA of the CDR3: TGTGCCAGCAGCTTGGTGAAGGCCTTGAAAGAGACCCAGTACTTC. Protein sequence: CASSLVKALKETQYF.

There are many counts of this clonotype. The rearrangement uses TRBV29-1 and TRBJ2-5, with D unresolved. V dropped 6 bases and J dropped 3 bases, with 20 bases sitting between them. The CDR3 sequence is 15 residues long. Germline CDR1 reads SQVTM; CDR2 reads ANQGSEA. CDR3 DNA: TGCAGCGTCCGCTTGGCAGGCGGAACCAAAGAGACCCAGTACTTC. It specifies CSVRLAGGTKETQYF.

This clonotype was detected ten times or more. The chain is built from TRBV15 and TRBJ1-5; D is unresolved. The CDR3 totals 14 residues. CDR1 and CDR2 (germline): LNHNV, YYDKDF (reference sequence). The V end was cut by 2 bases, the J end by 5 bases, with 10 bases between. CDR3 residues: CATSRSPGDQPQHF. In nucleotides, the CDR3 is TGTGCCACCAGCAGAAGTCCTGGGGATCAGCCCCAGCATTTT.

The chain recombines TRBV28 with TRBJ1-1; a weak D match, TRBD1 (6 bases). V lost 3 bases and J lost 3, with 14 bases in between. Looked up from germline, CDR1 is MDHEN and CDR2 is SYDVKM. The CDR3 runs 15 residues. The CDR3 DNA is TGTGCCAGCAGTTTCGGCGGGGGCGCGGACACTGAAGCTTTCTTT. It codes for CASSFGGGADTEAFF. The full variable domain, completed using reference TRBV28 and TRBJ1-1, is DVKVTQSSRYLVKRTGEKVFLECVQDMDHENMFWYRQDPGLGLRLIYFSYDVKMKEKGDIPEGYSVSREKKERFSLILESASTNQTSMYLCASSFGGGADTEAFFGQGTRLTVV.

This clonotype was detected a few times. V is TRBV9 and J is TRBJ1-6, with D unresolved. V lost 4 bases and J 2 bases, leaving 13 bases between the germline ends. Germline CDR1 SGDLS, CDR2 YYNGEE. The CDR3 runs 16 residues. The CDR3, as DNA: TGTGCCAGCAGCCATTCCAGCAGCCCCTATAATTCACCCCTCCACTTT. Translating gives CASSHSSSPYNSPLHF.

The CDR3 here is CASSLGLAGRPETQYF. The CDR3 nucleotides are TGCGCCAGCAGCTTGGGACTAGCGGGAAGGCCTGAGACCCAGTACTTC. J is TRBJ2-5 and V is TRBV5-1; 11 bases fit TRBD2. The ends lost 0 bases at V and 5 bases at J; junction bases unmatched: 6. Germline-derived CDR1 and CDR2 are SGHRS and YFSETQ. The CDR3 sequence is 16 residues long.

This clonotype was seen a few times. For the CDR3, the DNA is TGCGCCAGCAGCTCCGGGACAGGGTACAAGCTGCGGGTCGGTGGCTACACCTTC. It translates to CASSSGTGYKLRVGGYTF. This chain uses TRBV5-1 with TRBJ1-2; 9 nucleotides agree with TRBD1. The V gene end was trimmed by 3 bases and the J gene end by 7 bases; junction bases not matched to a gene: 19. Germline V CDR1 and CDR2: SGHRS, YFSETQ. The CDR3 runs to 18 residues.

Worth noting for this clonotype: Because the CDR3 is missing its conserved closing phenylalanine or tryptophan, this is likely a read error. The J gene is TRBJ2-7, the V gene TRBV7-6; no clear D gene. V was clipped by 6 bases and J by 2 bases, with 23 bases between them. The CDR3 is 17 amino acids. CDR1 and CDR2 from the germline V gene are SGHVS and FNYEAQ. CDR3 nucleotides: TGTGCCAGCAGTTCCGCGGTGTTGGCCAATTTCCCCTACGAGCAGTACCTC. It codes for CASSSAVLANFPYEQYL.

The gene calls are TRBV13 and TRBJ2-7; weak D call: TRBD1 (5 bases). There are 15 residues in the CDR3. The germline V gene has CDR1 PRHDT and CDR2 FYEKMQ (reference sequence). V was clipped by 0 bases and J by 7 bases, with 16 bases between them. The CDR3 is CASSLGRQGFREQYF. The CDR3 nucleotides are TGTGCCAGCAGCTTAGGTCGGCAGGGTTTTCGAGAGCAGTACTTC.

The genes are TRBV7-8 and TRBJ2-5; the D is unclear. CDR1 is SGHVS and CDR2 is FQNEAQ in the germline V gene. The V gene lost 6 bases and the J gene lost 8 bases, with 13 bases spanning the gap. The length of the CDR3 is 12 residues. CDR3 bases: TGTGCCAGCAGGTTAAAATTGTTAACCCAGTACTTC. Translation: CASRLKLLTQYF. The full variable domain, rest sourced from reference TRBV7-8 and TRBJ2-5, is GAGVSQSPRYKVAKRGQDVALRCDPISGHVSLFWYQQALGQGPEFLTYFQNEAQLDKSGLPSDRFFAERPEGSVSTLKIQRTQQEDSAVYLCASRLKLLTQYFGPGTRLLVL.

To note about this clonotype: A clone one base away is much larger, so this may be a read error. V gene TRBV9 combines with J gene TRBJ2-7, with 7 bases that match TRBD2. The germline CDR1 and CDR2 sequences are SGDLS and YYNGEE. J was trimmed by 1 base and V by 6 bases; bases with no gene match: 7. This CDR3 is built from 14 residues. In DNA form, the CDR3 reads TGTGCCAGCAACGCCGTCGGGGGGTCCTACGAGCAGTACTTC. Residues: CASNAVGGSYEQYF. The variable domain in full, with the rest retrieved from reference TRBV9 and TRBJ2-7, is DSGVTQTPKHLITATGQRVTLRCSPRSGDLSVYWYQQSLDQGLQFLIQYYNGEERAKGNILERFSAQQFPDLHSELNLSSLELGDSALYFCASNAVGGSYEQYFGPGTRLTVT.

As to this clonotype: The junction differs from germline at one of its ends, possibly a read error. The V and J genes are TRBV25-1 and TRBJ2-5; 9 nucleotides line up with TRBD2. This CDR3 is 17 amino acids long. Germline CDR1 reads MGHDK; CDR2 reads SYGVNS. As DNA, the CDR3 is TGTGCCTGCAGTGCTATTTTCCAAGGACTAGCGAAACAGACCCAGTACTTC. This sequence encodes CACSAIFQGLAKQTQYF.

This clonotype has at least ten counts. V is TRBV10-2 and J is TRBJ1-4; 7 nucleotides align to TRBD1. The V gene end was trimmed by 5 bases and the J gene end by 0 bases; junction bases not matched to a gene: 3. Germline V CDR1 and CDR2: WSHSY, SAAADI. The CDR3 runs to 15 residues. CDR3: CASSPGGPTNEKLFF. DNA of the CDR3: TGCGCCAGCAGTCCAGGGGGACCAACTAATGAAAAACTGTTTTTT.

The rearrangement links TRBV10-1 to TRBJ1-2, with D perhaps TRBD1 (5 bases). This CDR3 has 16 amino acids. Trimming pared 9 bases from V and 7 bases from J, leaving 27 bases between. CDR1 is WNHNN and CDR2 is SYGVQD in the germline V gene (reference sequence). Here the CDR3 reads CARHRRFRVLLAGYTF. CDR3 nucleotides: TGCGCCAGACACAGACGGTTCAGGGTCCTATTAGCTGGCTACACCTTC.

The CDR3 loop is CASRYGTSGYNEQFF. The CDR3 DNA reads TGTGCCAGCAGATACGGGACTAGCGGTTACAATGAGCAGTTCTTC. This chain uses TRBV6-5 with TRBJ2-1, with 11 positions matching TRBD2. Germline V gives CDR1 MNHEY, CDR2 SVGAGI. This CDR3 has 15 amino acids. With 6 bases clipped from V and 4 bases from J, the junction kept 5 bases outside the gene matches.

The genes are TRBV12-3 or TRBV12-4 and TRBJ1-6; no clear D. This CDR3 spans 15 amino acids. V was trimmed by 1 base and J by 10 bases, leaving 14 bases between them. The CDR3 sequence: CASSLGGNIGSPLHF. CDR3 nucleotide sequence: TGTGCCAGCAGTTTAGGAGGCAATATAGGATCACCCCTCCACTTT.

This chain joins TRBV20-1 and TRBJ2-7, with TRBD1 matching over 7 bases. J lost 2 bases, V lost 3 bases, and 13 bases had no gene match. This CDR3 comprises 16 residues. The germline CDR1 and CDR2 sequences are DFQATT and SNEGSKA (reference sequence). CDR3 DNA: TGCAGTGCTAGCATCCGGCAGGGACAGACGACCTACGAGCAGTACTTC. Translated: CSASIRQGQTTYEQYF.

The chain joins TRBV14 to TRBJ1-4, with D unresolved. The CDR3 loop spans 14 amino acids. Germline V lookup: CDR1 SGHDN, CDR2 FVKESK. V gave up 5 bases and J gave up 7 bases, with 14 bases separating them. The CDR3 loop reads CASSLAPGGEKLFF. The CDR3 nucleotides are TGTGCCAGCAGCTTAGCCCCCGGAGGTGAAAAACTGTTTTTT.

The chain recombines TRBV7-9 with TRBJ1-1; no reliable D call. The CDR3 is made up of 15 amino acids. V lost 5 bases to trimming and J lost 0 bases, with 13 bases between them. CDR1 is SEHNR and CDR2 is FQNEAQ in the germline V gene (reference sequence). The CDR3 coding sequence is TGTGCCAGCAGCAACAACCGGGAGTTGAACACTGAAGCTTTCTTT. Translated, it gives CASSNNRELNTEAFF.

This clonotype came up many times. The chain couples TRBV7-9 to TRBJ2-5; 9 bases fit TRBD2. Germline CDR1 SEHNR, CDR2 FQNEAQ (reference sequence). CDR3 size: 17 residues. J lost 4 bases, V lost 4 bases, and 13 bases had no gene match. This CDR3 reads CASSSILGSGSSETQYF. The CDR3 nucleotides are TGTGCCAGCAGCTCCATCCTGGGTAGCGGGAGCTCAGAGACCCAGTACTTC.

In its sample, this clonotype was seen many times. The chain recombines TRBV5-1 with TRBJ2-7; 9 bases agree with TRBD1. Germline V CDR1 and CDR2: SGHRS, YFSETQ. V dropped 4 bases and J dropped 7; count of bases not matched to a gene: 6. The CDR3 is 13 amino acids. The CDR3 DNA reads as TGCGCCAGCAGCCAACAGGGGGCGGGGGAGCAGTACTTC. Translation gives CASSQQGAGEQYF.

The rearrangement links TRBV29-1 to TRBJ2-3; D is uncertain. Trimming cost V 7 bases and J 1 base, with 6 bases left between them. The germline V gene encodes CDR1 SQVTM and CDR2 ANQGSEA. The CDR3 runs 11 residues. Here the CDR3 reads CSAWGTDTQYF. The CDR3 nucleotides are TGCAGCGCCTGGGGCACAGATACGCAGTATTTT.

The chain has TRBV28 and TRBJ2-2, with 10 positions matching TRBD2. Germline assignment: CDR1 MDHEN and CDR2 SYDVKM. This CDR3 has 18 amino acids. J lost 5 bases, V lost 7 bases, and 16 bases had no gene match. The CDR3 region has the DNA TGTGCCAGCACCTCGGGTGGGGACAGACTAGCGGGTACCGGGGAGCTGTTTTTT. As protein: CASTSGGDRLAGTGELFF. Complete variable domain (other parts from reference TRBV28 and TRBJ2-2): DVKVTQSSRYLVKRTGEKVFLECVQDMDHENMFWYRQDPGLGLRLIYFSYDVKMKEKGDIPEGYSVSREKKERFSLILESASTNQTSMYLCASTSGGDRLAGTGELFFGEGSRLTVL.